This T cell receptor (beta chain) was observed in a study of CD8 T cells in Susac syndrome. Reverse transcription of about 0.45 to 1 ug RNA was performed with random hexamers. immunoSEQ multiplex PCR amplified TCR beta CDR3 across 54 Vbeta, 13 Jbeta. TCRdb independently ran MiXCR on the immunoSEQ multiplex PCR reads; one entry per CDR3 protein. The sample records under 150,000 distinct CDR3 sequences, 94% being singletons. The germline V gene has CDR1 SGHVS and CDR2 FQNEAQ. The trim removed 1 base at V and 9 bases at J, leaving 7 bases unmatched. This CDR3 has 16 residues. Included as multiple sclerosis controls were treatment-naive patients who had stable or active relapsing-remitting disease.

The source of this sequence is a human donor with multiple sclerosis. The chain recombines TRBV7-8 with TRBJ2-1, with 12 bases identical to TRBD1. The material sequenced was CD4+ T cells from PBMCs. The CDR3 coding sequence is TGTGCCAGCAGCTTAGGACCGGGACAGGGGGCTGGTGAGCAGTTCTTC. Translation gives CASSLGPGQGAGEQFF.